The next 10 T cell receptor beta chains were all read from a single sample in a study of shared clonotypes between healthy human individuals. Clones were read by immunoSEQ multiplex PCR, and TCRdb kept only the in-frame ones, dropping some. The data contain around 500,000 clones, over 65% of them seen just once; the ten biggest clones take up roughly 13%. Sequenced sample: PBMCs. These receptors all stem from a woman in her thirties or forties in good health. Some clones in this sample may be carry-over from other donors' samples.

The chain links TRBV4-1 to TRBJ2-1; TRBD2 is a possible D gene (5 bases). This CDR3 spans 14 amino acids. Germline CDR1 MGHRA, CDR2 YSYEKL. V gave up 3 bases and J gave up 2 bases, with 8 bases separating them. CDR3 coding DNA: TGCGCCAGCAGCCAGGGTAGCGCCTACAATGAGCAGTTCTTC. Its translation is CASSQGSAYNEQFF.

V and J are TRBV7-6 and TRBJ1-2, with TRBD1 identical over 9 bases. The CDR3 sequence is 13 residues long. Per germline, CDR1 SGHVS and CDR2 FNYEAQ. The V and J ends lost 5 bases and 5 bases, in that order; junction bases with no gene match: 3. The CDR3 region has the DNA TGTGCCAGCAGCCACGGACAGGGGTATGGCTACACCTTC. This translates into CASSHGQGYGYTF.

The V gene is TRBV28, the J gene TRBJ2-5; 12 positions match TRBD1. Germline assignment: CDR1 MDHEN and CDR2 SYDVKM. The CDR3 consists of 17 residues. After removal of 1 base from V and 7 bases from J, the junction contained 10 bases not matched to a gene. The CDR3 bases are TGTGCCAGCAGTTTATTGGGACAGGGGGCAATCTCGGGGACCCAGTACTTC. The encoded protein is CASSLLGQGAISGTQYF.

This clone was detected only once. The chain is built from TRBV7-3 and TRBJ1-3; D is undetermined. Trimming shortened V by 1 base and J by 0 bases, and 10 bases separated the two germline ends. The CDR3 is made up of 16 amino acids. The germline gives CDR1 SGHTA, CDR2 FQGTGA. The CDR3 DNA reads as TGTGCCAGCAGCTTAATAAGAGTGTCCTCTGGAAACACCATATATTTT. Its translation is CASSLIRVSSGNTIYF.

About this clone itself: Other nucleotide sequences from this sample produce the same CDR3. The CDR3 loop reads CASSLDSNEQFF. The DNA of the CDR3 is TGTGCCAGCAGCTTGGACAGCAATGAGCAGTTCTTC. The V and J genes are TRBV5-4 and TRBJ2-1; D ambiguous. The CDR3 has 12 residues. CDR1 is SGHNT and CDR2 is YYREEE in the germline V gene (reference sequence). V was pared by 0 bases and J by 6 bases, with 4 bases between.

The rearrangement uses TRBV18 and TRBJ1-2; possibly TRBD1 for D (6 bases). Per germline, CDR1 KGHSH and CDR2 LQKENI. This CDR3 region has 16 residues. Trimming cost V 3 bases and J 8 bases, with 22 bases left between them. The CDR3 DNA is TGTGCCAGCTCACCTCCCGGGACAACAATCCAGGGGGGCTACACCTTC. Translated: CASSPPGTTIQGGYTF.

The table lists this clone with a few counts. The V call is TRBV5-1, the J call TRBJ1-1, with D unclear. V lost 0 bases, J lost 2 bases, and 8 bases lay in between. This CDR3 spans 14 amino acids. Looked up from germline, CDR1 is SGHRS and CDR2 is YFSETQ. Here the CDR3 DNA reads TGCGCCAGCAGCTTGGCACAGACTAACACTGAAGCTTTCTTT. It codes for CASSLAQTNTEAFF.

About this clone itself: The sample contains more than one DNA sequence encoding this CDR3. The chain carries TRBV4-1 and TRBJ2-7, with TRBD2 identical over 13 bases. Germline V gives CDR1 MGHRA, CDR2 YSYEKL. Germline trimming cut 4 bases from V and 3 bases from J; bases unmatched to any gene: 0. CDR3 size: 14 residues. CDR3 sequence reads: CASSRTSGSYEQYF. CDR3 DNA sequence: TGCGCCAGCAGCCGGACTAGCGGGAGCTACGAGCAGTACTTC.

The chain carries TRBV7-2 and TRBJ2-3; a possible D gene is TRBD2 (5 bases). This CDR3 has 16 amino acids. V lost 0 bases and J 9 bases, leaving 19 bases between the germline ends. CDR1 and CDR2 from the germline V gene are SGHTA and FQGNSA. The CDR3 nucleotides are TGTGCCAGCAGCTTAGCTGGAGGAGGAGATAGTGAGACGCAGTATTTT. Encoded protein: CASSLAGGGDSETQYF.

V gene TRBV30 combines with J gene TRBJ2-7; unclear D gene. The CDR3 extends over 12 amino acids. Germline CDR1 reads GTSNPN; CDR2 reads SVGIG (reference sequence). V was cut by 3 bases and J by 4 bases, with 10 bases left in between. CDR3 sequence: CAWRSNMYEQYF. CDR3 DNA sequence: TGTGCCTGGAGATCCAACATGTACGAGCAGTACTTC.